Following are 11 T cell receptor beta chains from one sample sequenced in a study of cytomegalovirus exposure and HLA in healthy donors. PCR was performed using 60 Vbeta and 13 Jbeta primers. The method was immunoSEQ multiplex PCR; TCRdb's version includes in-frame clones alone and lacks a portion of them. This sample carries approximately 110,000 clones, with about 2.7% going to the ten biggest clones. The specimen was PBMCs. These receptors originate from a man in his thirties or forties in good health and CMV-seronegative.

This chain joins TRBV27 and TRBJ2-7; 10 nucleotides align to TRBD2. V gave up 8 bases and J gave up 7 bases; unmatched junction bases: 11. Per germline, CDR1 MNHEY and CDR2 SMNVEV (reference sequence). The CDR3 covers 14 residues. CDR3 residues: CASQEAGGPWEQYF. The DNA of the CDR3 is TGTGCCAGCCAAGAAGCGGGAGGGCCCTGGGAGCAGTACTTC.

V usage is TRBV27 and J usage is TRBJ2-5; D might be TRBD2 (5 bases). V was trimmed by 6 bases and J by 4 bases, leaving 15 bases between them. The CDR3 is made up of 14 amino acids. Per germline, CDR1 MNHEY and CDR2 SMNVEV (reference sequence). CDR3 bases: TGTGCCAGCAGGCCACTAGATGACGGAGAGACCCAGTACTTC. Amino acids: CASRPLDDGETQYF.

The chain couples TRBV27 to TRBJ2-4; 11 nucleotides agree with TRBD1. The trim removed 5 bases at V and 8 bases at J, leaving 8 bases unmatched. Germline V gene data show CDR1 as MNHEY and CDR2 as SMNVEV (reference sequence). CDR3 length equals 15 residues. CDR3 nucleotide sequence: TGTGCCAGCAGTCCTCGGACAGGGGGCTCAGACATTCAGTACTTC. This translates into CASSPRTGGSDIQYF.

The rearrangement links TRBV5-4 to TRBJ2-7; possible D gene TRBD1, 5 bases. This CDR3 contains 13 residues. Germline CDR1 reads SGHNT; CDR2 reads YYREEE (reference sequence). V was trimmed by 4 bases and J by 4 bases, leaving 12 bases between them. CDR3 residues: CASSVTGTYEQYF. The CDR3 bases are TGTGCCAGCAGCGTAACAGGAACTTACGAGCAGTACTTC. Drawing the rest from reference TRBV5-4 and TRBJ2-7, the complete variable domain is ETGVTQSPTHLIKTRGQQVTLRCSSQSGHNTVSWYQQALGQGPQFIFQYYREEENGRGNFPPRFSGLQFPNYSSELNVNALELDDSALYLCASSVTGTYEQYFGPGTRLTVT.

The CDR3 nucleotides read TGTGCCAGTAGTCTGGGACAGGGGGCTGGGACCGGGGAGCTGTTTTTT. Protein: CASSLGQGAGTGELFF. This chain joins TRBV19 and TRBJ2-2, with 12 bases aligning to TRBD1. J was trimmed by 5 bases and V by 5 bases; bases with no gene match: 6. The length of the CDR3 is 16 residues. The germline CDR1 and CDR2 sequences are LNHDA and SQIVND (reference sequence).

The V and J genes are TRBV4-3 and TRBJ2-7; D is unclear. The V end was cut by 1 base, the J end by 2 bases, with 9 bases between. The CDR3 length is 14 residues. Germline CDR1 and CDR2: LGHNA and YSLEER. CDR3 in DNA: TGCGCCAGCAGCCAAGTAACATATACCTACGAGCAGTACTTC. Translated: CASSQVTYTYEQYF.

The chain employs TRBV2 and TRBJ2-5; 11 bases agree with TRBD2. CDR1 and CDR2 from the germline V gene are SNHLY and FYNNEI. V trimming: 2 bases; J trimming: 4 bases; junction bases outside the gene matches: 3. This CDR3 has 15 residues. The CDR3 loop is CASSETSGRVETQYF. In DNA, the CDR3 is TGTGCCAGCAGTGAAACTAGCGGGAGAGTAGAGACCCAGTACTTC.

This chain links TRBV28 with TRBJ1-2, with 7 bases fitting TRBD1. The length of the CDR3 is 14 residues. Losses at the gene ends were 5 bases for V and 2 bases for J; bases not matched to a gene: 5. Germline V gene lookup returns CDR1 MDHEN and CDR2 SYDVKM. CDR3 residues: CASSPSTGNYGYTF. In nucleotides, the CDR3 is TGTGCCAGCAGTCCCTCGACAGGGAACTATGGCTACACCTTC.

This chain uses TRBV5-4 with TRBJ2-1, with D possibly being TRBD1 (7 bases). The germline CDR1 and CDR2 sequences are SGHNT and YYREEE (reference sequence). This CDR3 contains 12 residues. The ends were cut back, 4 bases at V and 15 bases at J, with 17 bases in the middle. CDR3 bases: TGTGCCAGCAGCCTGGGCGGGACAGATCCGTTCTTC. Encoded protein: CASSLGGTDPFF.

This chain uses TRBV27 with TRBJ2-5; 11 bases fit TRBD2. CDR1 and CDR2 from the germline V gene are MNHEY and SMNVEV (reference sequence). The length of the CDR3 is 18 residues. J gave up 4 bases and V 0 bases, and 10 bases lay outside the gene matches. CDR3 residues: CASSLSPFSGRAVETQYF. Written as DNA, the CDR3 is TGTGCCAGCAGTTTATCCCCATTTAGCGGGAGGGCCGTAGAGACCCAGTACTTC.

V usage is TRBV4-3 and J usage is TRBJ1-6; 10 nucleotides line up with TRBD1. The CDR3 length is 18 residues. J lost 5 bases, V lost 0 bases, and 7 bases had no gene match. CDR1 and CDR2 from the germline V gene are LGHNA and YSLEER. CDR3 sequence (DNA): TGCGCCAGCAGCCAAGATAGGGCGGGACAGGGGAATAATTCACCCCTCCACTTT. Translated, it gives CASSQDRAGQGNNSPLHF.